These 14 T cell receptor beta chains originate from one sample sequenced in a study of technical replicates of blood from a few donors. Measured with immunoSEQ multiplex PCR; TCRdb has only the in-frame clones, and not every one. This sample has 85,000 to 100,000 clones; around 95% occur once, and the top ten carry approximately 0.2%. Sequencing used T cells isolated from PBMCs. All receptors derive from a human donor in good health.

This rearrangement joins TRBV5-1 to TRBJ2-7; 7 bases are a match to TRBD2. J gave up 3 bases and V 0 bases, and 6 bases lay outside the gene matches. CDR1 SGHRS and CDR2 YFSETQ come from the germline V gene. The CDR3 extends over 15 amino acids. The chain's CDR3 is CASSLGSSGNYEQYF. The CDR3 coding sequence is TGCGCCAGCAGCTTGGGGTCGAGCGGGAACTACGAGCAGTACTTC.

The chain joins TRBV2 to TRBJ1-5, with D possibly being TRBD1 (5 bases). V was cut by 7 bases and J by 2 bases, with 15 bases left in between. Germline V CDR1 and CDR2: SNHLY, FYNNEI. CDR3 length: 15 residues. The CDR3 DNA sequence: TGTGCCAGCACCCTAGGGGATTCGGGCAATCAGCCCCAGCATTTT. Its translation is CASTLGDSGNQPQHF.

This chain uses TRBV25-1 with TRBJ1-1; D remains ambiguous. The CDR3 runs to 12 residues. CDR1 is MGHDK and CDR2 is SYGVNS in the germline V gene. The V end was cut by 6 bases, the J end by 1 base, with 6 bases between. CDR3 nucleotides: TGTGCCAGCAGGGCGGGGAACACTGAAGCTTTCTTT. Its translation: CASRAGNTEAFF.

The rearrangement uses TRBV5-1 and TRBJ2-2; maybe TRBD2 (5 bases). CDR3 length: 16 residues. Germline V gene sequence: CDR1 SGHRS, CDR2 YFSETQ. V lost 7 bases and J 0 bases, leaving 16 bases between the germline ends. The CDR3 sequence is CASGLGRTANTGELFF. CDR3 DNA: TGCGCCAGCGGCCTGGGCAGGACTGCGAACACCGGGGAGCTGTTTTTT. The variable domain in full, with the rest retrieved from reference TRBV5-1 and TRBJ2-2, is KAGVTQTPRYLIKTRGQQVTLSCSPISGHRSVSWYQQTPGQGLQFLFEYFSETQRNKGNFPGRFSGRQFSNSRSEMNVSTLELGDSALYLCASGLGRTANTGELFFGEGSRLTVL.

In its sample, this clone was seen a few times. The CDR3 sequence is CASSLEKGTEAFF. DNA for the CDR3: TGCGCCAGCAGTCTGGAGAAGGGGACTGAAGCTTTCTTT. V and J are TRBV10-1 and TRBJ1-1; D perhaps matches TRBD1 (5 bases). Germline V lookup: CDR1 WNHNN, CDR2 SYGVQD (reference sequence). V lost 5 bases, J lost 5 bases, and 12 bases lay in between. The CDR3 is 13 residues long.

This clone was observed a handful of times. V and J are TRBV6-4 and TRBJ2-3; no firm D call. Germline V gives CDR1 MRHNA, CDR2 SNTAGT. This CDR3 is built from 13 residues. Trimming stripped 4 bases from V and 1 base from J, with 6 bases between. Here the CDR3 DNA reads TGTGCCAGCAGTGCATCAGGCACAGATACGCAGTATTTT. Translation: CASSASGTDTQYF.

This sequence joins TRBV19 and TRBJ1-5; weak D call: TRBD1 (6 bases). CDR3 length: 16 residues. From germline, CDR1 is LNHDA and CDR2 SQIVND (reference sequence). V was cut by 3 bases and J by 5 bases, with 17 bases left in between. CDR3 sequence: CASSIIQGMLYQPQHF. The CDR3 DNA reads TGTGCCAGTAGTATCATACAGGGTATGCTTTATCAGCCCCAGCATTTT.

The V and J genes are TRBV11-2 and TRBJ2-7, with 7 bases matching TRBD2. The V gene's germline CDR1 is SGHAT and CDR2 FQNNGV. V was clipped by 5 bases and J by 6 bases; unmatched bases: 13. The CDR3 is 15 residues long. The CDR3 DNA reads TGTGCCAGCAGCCCCTTTGCGGGAGTTCCTCGCGAGCAGTACTTC. This encodes CASSPFAGVPREQYF.

This clone was seen only once. The chain links TRBV5-1 to TRBJ2-7, with 7 bases identical to TRBD1. CDR1 SGHRS and CDR2 YFSETQ come from the germline V gene. The length of the CDR3 is 14 residues. The trim removed 2 bases at V and 3 bases at J, leaving 5 bases unmatched. Here the CDR3 reads CASSFLGQNYEQYF. The CDR3 nucleotides are TGCGCCAGCAGCTTCTTGGGACAGAACTACGAGCAGTACTTC.

The chain joins TRBV4-1 to TRBJ1-1; 9 nucleotides match TRBD1. CDR3 length: 13 residues. Germline CDR1 is MGHRA and CDR2 is YSYEKL. The V and J ends lost 6 bases and 5 bases, in that order; junction bases with no gene match: 4. In DNA, the CDR3 is TGCGCCAGCAGGGGACAGGGTGCAACTGAAGCTTTCTTT. Protein product: CASRGQGATEAFF.

This chain links TRBV2 with TRBJ2-7; 11 nucleotides match TRBD2. This CDR3 region has 15 residues. CDR1 is SNHLY and CDR2 is FYNNEI in the germline V gene. The V and J ends lost 6 bases and 2 bases, in that order; junction bases with no gene match: 6. For the CDR3, the DNA is TGTGCCAGCAGCGTACTAGCGGGGGCCACCTACGAGCAGTACTTC. This encodes CASSVLAGATYEQYF. The variable domain in full, completed from reference TRBV2 and TRBJ2-7, reads EPEVTQTPSHQVTQMGQEVILRCVPISNHLYFYWYRQILGQKVEFLVSFYNNEISEKSEIFDDQFSVERPDGSNFTLKIRSTKLEDSAMYFCASSVLAGATYEQYFGPGTRLTVT.

The chain employs TRBV6-5 and TRBJ2-2; 8 nucleotides align to TRBD2. Germline lookup yields CDR1 MNHEY and CDR2 SVGAGI. This CDR3 has 14 residues. The junction had 5 bases not matched to a gene; V was cut back by 6 bases and J by 5 bases. CDR3 in DNA: TGTGCCAGCAGACTGACTAGCGTGACCGGGGAGCTGTTTTTT. Translation gives CASRLTSVTGELFF.

The CDR3 protein is CAWSGGTDTQYF. In DNA, the CDR3 is TGTGCCTGGAGTGGAGGTACAGATACGCAGTATTTT. V usage is TRBV30 and J usage is TRBJ2-3; no definite D call. The V end was cut by 1 base, the J end by 3 bases, with 5 bases between. The CDR3 is 12 residues long. In germline, CDR1 is GTSNPN, CDR2 SVGIG (reference sequence). Supplemented by reference TRBV30 and TRBJ2-3, the full variable domain reads SQTIHQWPATLVQPVGSPLSLECTVEGTSNPNLYWYRQAAGRGLQLLFYSVGIGQISSEVPQNLSASRPQDRQFILSSKKLLLSDSGFYLCAWSGGTDTQYFGPGTRLTVL.

The chain has TRBV5-1 and TRBJ2-3, with 7 bases lining up with TRBD2. CDR3 length: 14 amino acids. The J segment lost 6 bases and the V segment lost 0 bases, leaving 4 bases of the junction unmatched. CDR1 and CDR2 from the germline V gene are SGHRS and YFSETQ. CDR3 sequence reads: CASSLDRGGDTQYF. CDR3 sequence (DNA): TGCGCCAGCAGCTTGGATAGGGGAGGGGATACGCAGTATTTT.